This T cell receptor beta chain originates from a study of shared clonotypes between healthy human individuals (dated by TCRdb to the early 2020s). About the full investigation: Three men and a couple of women, aged 18 to 49 years, made up the cohort. Blood TCR repertoires of about five healthy adults were deeply sequenced to estimate repertoire size and the extent of clonotype sharing between individuals. Each donor's leukapheresis produced roughly between roughly 0.9 and 8.9 billion PBMCs. For each donor, three plates each were used for CD4 naive and CD4 memory, two plates were used for CD8 naive, and one plate was used for CD8 memory. Different laboratories and diverse techniques were used to prepare libraries and sequence TCR repertoires, to increase sequencing depth and limit assay-specific biases. Here is what the overall study found, with its caveats: Pairwise subsampling indicated that sequencing depth was expected to affect the degree of clonotype sharing among donors. About 5% of naive CD4, 3.5% of naive CD8, about 2.1% of memory CD4, and roughly 0.4% of memory CD8 clonotypes were shared across a few donors. Even with the large sequencing depth, rarefaction of the sorted-subset datasets indicated that sequencing was incomplete. Larger estimated clonotype richness was generally found for naive subsets than for memory subsets. Sampling was restricted to blood, and TCR repertoires in tissue are likely to differ from TCR repertoires in blood. Compared with non-shared clonotypes, clonotypes shared by all four sorted-subset donors had higher generation probabilities. The genetic and exposure-history diversity represented was limited by the small number of donors.

Details on this clone: Its antigen remains unidentified. No base-level quality is on record; no much larger clone is a single base apart.

Donors were healthy HIV-negative adults with no recently reported acute infections or vaccinations. Every donor was a Caucasian adult residing in Nashville, Tennessee, USA. Magnetic negative selection was used to enrich CD4+ T cells, after which naive cells were positively selected on CD45RA and the negative fraction became the memory subset. Blood was obtained by leukapheresis, after which PBMCs were separated by Ficoll-Histopaque density gradient centrifugation and cryopreserved in liquid nitrogen vapor phase. Analytical flow cytometry was used to check the purity and quantity of each magnetically sorted T cell population. Genomic DNA was isolated from every sorted fraction and measured by UV absorbance on a Nanodrop 2000c. Using the deep immunoSEQ assay, TCR CDR3 regions were amplified from genomic DNA by multiplex PCR. Extracted genomic DNA from each cell subset was distributed evenly across all wells of several immunoSEQ 96-well plates, and each plate was treated as a replicate. Each replicate PCR for sorted subsets received approximately 220 ng genomic DNA, equal to tens of thousands of T cell genomes. The purified libraries were quantified using a Qubit 3.0 fluorometer, sized with a Bioanalyzer 2100, and then quantified again using the KAPA Library Quantification kit. Each immunoSEQ 96-well plate was sequenced on its own single-read 150-cycle Illumina NextSeq 550 flow cell. In the original analysis: Because only junctional sequences without quality scores were contained in the immunoSEQ output, filtering matching that applied to full-length reads could not be performed. Sequences were annotated with PyIR, a Python wrapper for IgBLAST v1.9, using IMGT germline references to assign V/J genes and CDR3. Reads were filtered out if the reads had weak V/J assignments (E-value above 1e-6), no CDR3, stop codons, out-of-frame junctions, or ambiguous translated residues. V3J clonotypes were defined as sequences sharing the same inferred V gene, J gene, and CDR3 amino acid sequence. The percentage overlap between two repertoires was calculated by dividing the number of shared unique clonotypes by the size of the smaller repertoire. Three approaches were used to assess repertoire richness: RTK rarefaction, the Chao1 estimator, and Recon v2.1 estimates of unobserved clonotypes. Generation probabilities were computed with OLGA for all TCRbeta clonotypes obtained by the gDNA method from several donors. TCRdb's version of the immuneACCESS table is confined to in-frame rearrangements and falls short of the full clone set. An unresolved V gene accounts for under half of the shortfall where checked; the remainder is of unknown origin. V and J calls and clone size are given by that table; D and trimming were obtained from the DNA. Within this sample are hundreds of thousands of clones, with about 74% of them counted one time only. The top ten clones comprise over 1.5% of the sample.

The CDR3 runs 19 amino acids, cysteine and phenylalanine included. Solely the CDR3 DNA is kept, with 57 bases framed from the first base. The junction shows trimming of 7 bases on V and 1 base on J, and the gene matches do not reach 17 bases of it. For CDR1 and CDR2, the germline V gene lists SGHRS and YFSETQ. Sequencing used memory CD4+ T cells sorted from blood. The cell subset or site label corresponds to: CD45RA-negative fraction. The chain uses TRBV5-1 and TRBJ2-3; 11 bases in between match TRBD2. This TCR was sampled from a woman aged 30 to 39 in good health. The DNA sequence is given as TGCGCCAGCGCCTCCTACGAGGGCCTAGCGGGAGGTGGCACAGATACGCAGTATTTT. It translates to CASASYEGLAGGGTDTQYF.